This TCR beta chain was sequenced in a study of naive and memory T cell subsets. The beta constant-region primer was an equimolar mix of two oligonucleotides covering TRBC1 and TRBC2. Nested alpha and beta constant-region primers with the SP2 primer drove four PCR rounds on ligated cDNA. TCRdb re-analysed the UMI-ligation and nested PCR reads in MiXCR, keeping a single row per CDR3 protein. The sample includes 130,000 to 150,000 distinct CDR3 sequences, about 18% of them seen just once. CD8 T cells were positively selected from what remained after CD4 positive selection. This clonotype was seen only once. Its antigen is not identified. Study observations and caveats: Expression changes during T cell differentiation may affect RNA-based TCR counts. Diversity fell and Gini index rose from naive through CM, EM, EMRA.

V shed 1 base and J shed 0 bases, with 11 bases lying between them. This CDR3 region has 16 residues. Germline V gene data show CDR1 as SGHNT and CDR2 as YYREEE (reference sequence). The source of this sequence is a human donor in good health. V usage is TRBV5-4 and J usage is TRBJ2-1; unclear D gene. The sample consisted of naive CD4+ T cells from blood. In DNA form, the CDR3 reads TGTGCCAGCAGCTTGTATTGGGGTAGCTCCTACAATGAGCAGTTCTTC. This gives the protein CASSLYWGSSYNEQFF.